These 26 T cell receptor beta chains were sequenced from one sample in a study of blood T cell repertoires in COVID-19. TCRdb's copy holds only in-frame clones and misses some; the assay was immunoSEQ multiplex PCR. In the table there are about 45,000 clones, around 80% of which are singletons. The sequenced sample was peripheral blood. All receptors come from a human donor in a cohort sampled during active COVID-19.

The genes are TRBV29-1 and TRBJ1-3, with 7 positions matching TRBD1. With 6 bases clipped from V and 3 bases from J, the junction kept 5 bases outside the gene matches. The CDR3 is 13 residues long. The germline CDR1 and CDR2 sequences are SQVTM and ANQGSEA. The CDR3 DNA reads TGCAGCGTCAACAGGGGAGATGGAAACACCATATATTTT. Its protein is CSVNRGDGNTIYF.

The chain joins TRBV7-2 to TRBJ2-3; 14 bases map to TRBD2. Germline V gene lookup returns CDR1 SGHTA and CDR2 FQGNSA. This CDR3 has 15 amino acids. V shed 4 bases and J 5 bases; nucleotides not matched to a gene: 2. The CDR3 spells CASSSGLAGGDTQYF. The CDR3 DNA follows: TGTGCCAGCAGCTCCGGACTAGCGGGAGGAGATACGCAGTATTTT. Filled out from reference TRBV7-2 and TRBJ2-3, the complete variable domain reads GAGVSQSPSNKVTEKGKDVELRCDPISGHTALYWYRQSLGQGLEFLIYFQGNSAPDKSGLPSDRFSAERTGGSVSTLTIQRTQQEDSAVYLCASSSGLAGGDTQYFGPGTRLTVL.

This sequence joins TRBV5-5 and TRBJ2-1, with TRBD1 matching 10 bases. Germline V lookup: CDR1 SGHKS, CDR2 YYEKEE (reference sequence). The CDR3 is 20 amino acids. V trimming: 4 bases; J trimming: 4 bases; junction bases outside the gene matches: 20. CDR3 amino acids: CASSLPFGTGDSVAYNEQFF. Written as DNA, the CDR3 is TGTGCCAGCAGCCTTCCGTTCGGGACAGGGGATAGTGTTGCTTACAATGAGCAGTTCTTC.

This clone was picked up a small number of times. This chain links TRBV7-6 with TRBJ2-7, with a tentative D call TRBD2 (7 bases). V lost 4 bases to trimming and J lost 7 bases, with 26 bases between them. In germline, CDR1 is SGHVS, CDR2 FNYEAQ. The CDR3 has 17 residues. The CDR3 is CASSSRAYLKGEGEQYF. In DNA form, the CDR3 reads TGTGCCAGCAGCTCCCGGGCCTATCTAAAGGGGGAGGGGGAGCAGTACTTC.

The chain recombines TRBV7-9 with TRBJ2-7, with TRBD2 matching over 13 bases. This CDR3 is built from 16 residues. Germline V lookup: CDR1 SEHNR, CDR2 FQNEAQ (reference sequence). Trimming took 5 bases from V and 7 from J; bases not matched to a gene: 11. The CDR3 nucleotides read TGTGCCAGCAGCCGCTCTAACGGACTAGCGGGAGATGAGCAGTACTTC. Residues: CASSRSNGLAGDEQYF.

In this sample, this clone turned up many times. V is TRBV15 and J is TRBJ2-1; 8 bases line up with TRBD2. After removal of 3 bases from V and 7 bases from J, the junction contained 5 bases not matched to a gene. The germline gives CDR1 LNHNV, CDR2 YYDKDF (reference sequence). The CDR3 consists of 14 residues. CDR3 region: CATSRKRELNEQFF. The CDR3 DNA sequence: TGTGCCACCAGCAGGAAGCGGGAGTTGAATGAGCAGTTCTTC. The full variable domain, its missing parts supplied by reference TRBV15 and TRBJ2-1, is DAMVIQNPRYQVTQFGKPVTLSCSQTLNHNVMYWYQQKSSQAPKLLFHYYDKDFNNEADTPDNFQSRRPNTSFCFLDIRSPGLGDTAMYLCATSRKRELNEQFFGPGTRLTVL.

The chain carries TRBV18 and TRBJ2-7; D is uncertain. Germline V CDR1 and CDR2: KGHSH, LQKENI. The CDR3 contains 14 residues. The ends were cut back, 2 bases at V and 2 bases at J, with 10 bases in the middle. CDR3 protein: CASSPAVQPYEQYF. The CDR3 DNA sequence: TGTGCCAGCTCACCAGCAGTGCAACCCTACGAGCAGTACTTC.

This chain uses TRBV6-1 with TRBJ2-7; the match to TRBD1 covers 7 bases. The CDR3 has 15 amino acids. Trimming at V came to 1 base and at J to 7 bases, leaving 10 bases not matched to a gene. CDR1 is MNHNS, CDR2 SASEGT, per germline. CDR3 bases: TGTGCCAGCAGTGAAGTAGGGGGCGCGGTTAGGGAGCAGTACTTC. Translating it yields CASSEVGGAVREQYF.

The chain links TRBV19 to TRBJ2-6, with TRBD2 identical over 7 bases. The CDR3 covers 16 residues. Germline-derived CDR1 and CDR2 are LNHDA and SQIVND (reference sequence). J was trimmed by 3 bases and V by 6 bases; bases with no gene match: 8. The CDR3, as DNA: TGTGCCAGTAGACCCACGGGGGGAGGTGGGGCCAACGTCCTGACTTTC. This codes for CASRPTGGGGANVLTF.

This clone ranks as medium-sized. The chain uses TRBV4-1 and TRBJ2-7; TRBD2 aligns across 11 bases. J was trimmed by 3 bases and V by 0 bases; bases with no gene match: 7. The CDR3 has 17 amino acids. Germline CDR1 reads MGHRA; CDR2 reads YSYEKL. The CDR3 region has the DNA TGCGCCAGCAGCCAAGATGTTGGACTAGCGGGCCGCTACGAGCAGTACTTC. Protein product: CASSQDVGLAGRYEQYF.

This clone was counted a single time. The chain is built from TRBV18 and TRBJ2-1, with 9 bases fitting TRBD2. The trim removed 2 bases at V and 7 bases at J, leaving 6 bases unmatched. Germline V CDR1 and CDR2: KGHSH, LQKENI. This CDR3 is 15 amino acids long. CDR3 residues: CASSPEMLAGNEQFF. The CDR3 DNA reads as TGTGCCAGCTCACCAGAAATGCTAGCGGGGAATGAGCAGTTCTTC. Filled out from reference TRBV18 and TRBJ2-1, the complete variable domain reads NAGVMQNPRHLVRRRGQEARLRCSPMKGHSHVYWYRQLPEEGLKFMVYLQKENIIDESGMPKERFSAEFPKEGPSILRIQQVVRGDSAAYFCASSPEMLAGNEQFFGPGTRLTVL.

V usage is TRBV7-6 and J usage is TRBJ2-2; 11 nucleotides agree with TRBD2. The CDR3 runs 15 residues. The ends lost 4 bases at V and 7 bases at J; junction bases unmatched: 5. The germline CDR1 and CDR2 sequences are SGHVS and FNYEAQ. The CDR3 loop is CASSSLAGEVGELFF. The CDR3 nucleotides are TGTGCCAGCAGCTCACTAGCGGGAGAAGTCGGGGAGCTGTTTTTT.

The chain has TRBV3-1 (or the pseudogene TRBV3-2) and TRBJ1-5; possible D gene TRBD1, 6 bases. V lost 1 base, J lost 5 bases, and 15 bases lay in between. The CDR3 loop spans 16 amino acids. Germline CDR1 and CDR2: LGHDT and YNNKEL (reference sequence). The CDR3 loop is CASSQGGGGKDQPQHF. Here the CDR3 DNA reads TGTGCCAGCAGCCAAGGAGGGGGGGGGAAGGATCAGCCCCAGCATTTT.

CDR3 nucleotides: TGTGCCAGCAGCGTATCTCTAGCGGGAGTAGGGGAGACCCAGTACTTC. It is translated as CASSVSLAGVGETQYF. The V gene is TRBV9, the J gene TRBJ2-5, with TRBD2 matching 10 bases. J lost 5 bases, V lost 1 base, and 8 bases had no gene match. The CDR3 spans 16 residues. The germline gives CDR1 SGDLS, CDR2 YYNGEE.

The chain has TRBV10-3 and TRBJ2-7; 7 bases are shared with TRBD1. CDR1 is ENHRY and CDR2 is SYGVKD in the germline V gene. The CDR3 contains 15 residues. The ends lost 4 bases at V and 0 bases at J; junction bases unmatched: 6. CDR3 residues: CAISARDSASYEQYF. CDR3 nucleotide sequence: TGTGCCATCAGTGCCCGGGACAGTGCCTCCTACGAGCAGTACTTC.

This chain links TRBV7-2 with TRBJ1-2; tentative D call: TRBD1 (6 bases). Germline V gives CDR1 SGHTA, CDR2 FQGNSA. The CDR3 loop spans 14 amino acids. With 1 base removed from V and 3 bases from J, the gap between germline ends came to 9 bases. CDR3 nucleotides: TGTGCCAGCAGCTTAGAACGGACAGACTATGGCTACACCTTC. Its protein product is CASSLERTDYGYTF. Full variable domain (missing parts from reference TRBV7-2 and TRBJ1-2): GAGVSQSPSNKVTEKGKDVELRCDPISGHTALYWYRQSLGQGLEFLIYFQGNSAPDKSGLPSDRFSAERTGGSVSTLTIQRTQQEDSAVYLCASSLERTDYGYTFGSGTRLTVV.

The J gene is TRBJ2-5, the V gene TRBV10-3, with D uncertain. Per the germline V gene, CDR1 is ENHRY and CDR2 is SYGVKD. The germline V and J ends were trimmed by 0 bases and 2 bases, with 7 bases remaining between them. This CDR3 region has 14 residues. The CDR3 DNA is TGTGCCATCAGTGAGTCTGCACTGCAAGAGACCCAGTACTTC. This sequence encodes CAISESALQETQYF.

CDR3 sequence reads: CASGIYYRGGTSNQPQHF. DNA of the CDR3: TGCGCCAGCGGAATATACTACAGGGGCGGGACGAGCAATCAGCCCCAGCATTTT. The V call is TRBV4-1, the J call TRBJ1-5, with TRBD1 matching over 7 bases. Germline V CDR1 and CDR2: MGHRA, YSYEKL. This CDR3 region has 18 residues. The J segment lost 1 base and the V segment lost 8 bases, leaving 17 bases of the junction unmatched.

V usage is TRBV11-3 and J usage is TRBJ2-1, with 8 nucleotides matching TRBD2. The J segment lost 7 bases and the V segment lost 5 bases, leaving 7 bases of the junction unmatched. Germline V gene data show CDR1 as SGHNT and CDR2 as YENEEA. The CDR3 consists of 14 residues. CDR3 in DNA: TGTGCCAGCAGCCAAATTACTAGCGGTAATGAGCAGTTCTTC. It codes for CASSQITSGNEQFF. The entire variable domain, with the rest obtained from reference TRBV11-3 and TRBJ2-1, is as follows: EAGVVQSPRYKIIEKKQPVAFWCNPISGHNTLYWYLQNLGQGPELLIRYENEEAVDDSQLPKDRFSAERLKGVDSTLKIQPAELGDSAVYLCASSQITSGNEQFFGPGTRLTVL.

The V and J genes are TRBV9 and TRBJ2-3; TRBD1 might be the D (5 bases). V gave up 3 bases and J gave up 5 bases, with 25 bases separating them. This CDR3 is built from 18 residues. Per the germline V gene, CDR1 is SGDLS and CDR2 is YYNGEE. CDR3 DNA sequence: TGTGCCAGCAGCGGGCGACTTGGACCTGCACAACAGGAAGATACGCAGTATTTT. Its protein product is CASSGRLGPAQQEDTQYF.

This clone was picked up a small number of times. The chain joins TRBV4-1 to TRBJ2-5; 11 bases align to TRBD2. V lost 0 bases, J lost 5 bases, and 8 bases stayed unmatched. The CDR3 is 17 residues long. Per germline, CDR1 MGHRA and CDR2 YSYEKL. The CDR3 nucleotides read TGCGCCAGCAGCCAAGATCCGGGAATAGCGGGAGGGGAGACCCAGTACTTC. Translated: CASSQDPGIAGGETQYF.

This clone was recorded only once. The chain joins TRBV4-3 to TRBJ1-4; 8 positions agree with TRBD1. V dropped 6 bases and J dropped 7; count of bases not matched to a gene: 4. This CDR3 has 13 residues. Germline V gives CDR1 LGHNA, CDR2 YSLEER. The CDR3 region is CASRDRVGEKLFF. The CDR3 nucleotides read TGCGCCAGCAGGGACAGGGTGGGTGAAAAACTGTTTTTT.

This clone was seen just once. This sequence joins TRBV5-4 and TRBJ2-5; 7 bases fit TRBD2. Germline V lookup: CDR1 SGHNT, CDR2 YYREEE (reference sequence). The V and J ends lost 1 base and 5 bases, in that order; junction bases with no gene match: 5. The CDR3 loop spans 14 amino acids. CDR3 DNA sequence: TGTGCCAGCAGCTTGAAGGACGGGGGGGAGACCCAGTACTTC. Protein sequence: CASSLKDGGETQYF.

The chain joins TRBV11-3 to TRBJ2-3; D may be TRBD2 (6 bases). V dropped 6 bases and J dropped 8 bases, with 12 bases sitting between them. The CDR3 loop spans 12 amino acids. Germline V gene lookup returns CDR1 SGHNT and CDR2 YENEEA. The DNA for the CDR3 is TGTGCCAGCAGTCCTTTGGGGGGTACGCAGTATTTT. This encodes CASSPLGGTQYF.

The chain employs TRBV6-4 and TRBJ2-7; 7 nucleotides agree with TRBD1. This CDR3 contains 14 residues. The V gene end was trimmed by 10 bases and the J gene end by 0 bases; junction bases not matched to a gene: 9. Germline CDR1 is MRHNA and CDR2 is SNTAGT. The CDR3 DNA sequence: TGTGCCATCCTGTGGGGACAGAGCTCCTACGAGCAGTACTTC. It encodes CAILWGQSSYEQYF.

The rearrangement joins TRBV7-2 to TRBJ2-7, with TRBD1 matching over 9 bases. The germline CDR1 and CDR2 sequences are SGHTA and FQGNSA. CDR3 length: 15 residues. The junction had 4 bases not matched to a gene; V was cut back by 1 base and J by 3 bases. CDR3 protein: CASSLDTGQGYEQYF. Here the CDR3 DNA reads TGTGCCAGCAGCTTAGATACGGGACAGGGCTACGAGCAGTACTTC.